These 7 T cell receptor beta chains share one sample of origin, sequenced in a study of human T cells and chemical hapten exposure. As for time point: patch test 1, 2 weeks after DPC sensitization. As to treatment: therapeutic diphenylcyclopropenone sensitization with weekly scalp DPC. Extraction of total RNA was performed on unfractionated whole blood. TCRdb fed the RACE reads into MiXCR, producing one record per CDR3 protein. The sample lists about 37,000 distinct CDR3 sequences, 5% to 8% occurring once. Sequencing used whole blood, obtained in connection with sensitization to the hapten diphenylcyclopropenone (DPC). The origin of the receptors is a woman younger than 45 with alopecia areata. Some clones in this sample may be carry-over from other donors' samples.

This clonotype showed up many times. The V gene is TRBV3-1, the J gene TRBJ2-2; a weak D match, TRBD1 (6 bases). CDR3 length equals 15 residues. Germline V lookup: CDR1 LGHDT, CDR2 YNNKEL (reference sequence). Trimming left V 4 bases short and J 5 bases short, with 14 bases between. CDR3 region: CASSPPGHRTGELFF. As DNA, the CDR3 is TGTGCCAGCAGCCCACCGGGACACCGGACCGGGGAGCTGTTTTTT.

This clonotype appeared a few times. Here the CDR3 reads CASSLARQYGYTF. The CDR3 region has the DNA TGCGCCAGCAGCTTGGCCAGGCAGTATGGCTACACCTTC. The rearrangement joins TRBV5-1 to TRBJ1-2; no reliable D call. The CDR3 is made up of 13 amino acids. CDR1 and CDR2 from the germline V gene are SGHRS and YFSETQ. V lost 0 bases and J lost 5, with 8 bases in between.

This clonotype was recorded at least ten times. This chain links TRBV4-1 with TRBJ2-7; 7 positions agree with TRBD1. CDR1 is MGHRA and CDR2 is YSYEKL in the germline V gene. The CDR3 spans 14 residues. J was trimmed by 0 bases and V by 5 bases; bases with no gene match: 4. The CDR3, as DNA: TGCGCCAGCAGCGGAGCAGGGGGCTCCTACGAGCAGTACTTC. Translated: CASSGAGGSYEQYF.

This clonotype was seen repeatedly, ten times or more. The CDR3 protein is CASSSGLTSTDTQYF. The CDR3 DNA sequence: TGTGCCAGCAGCTCCGGACTAACTAGCACAGATACGCAGTATTTT. This chain links TRBV11-1 with TRBJ2-3; tentatively, D is TRBD2 (6 bases). Germline CDR1 is SGHAT and CDR2 is FQDESV (reference sequence). The CDR3 loop spans 15 amino acids. The V end was cut by 4 bases, the J end by 0 bases, with 11 bases between.

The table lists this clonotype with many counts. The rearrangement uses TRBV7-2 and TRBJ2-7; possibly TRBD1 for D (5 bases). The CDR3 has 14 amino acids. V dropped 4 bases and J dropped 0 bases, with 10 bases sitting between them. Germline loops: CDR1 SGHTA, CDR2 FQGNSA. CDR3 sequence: CASSSRQYSYEQYF. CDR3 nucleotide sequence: TGTGCCAGCAGCTCGCGACAGTACTCCTACGAGCAGTACTTC.

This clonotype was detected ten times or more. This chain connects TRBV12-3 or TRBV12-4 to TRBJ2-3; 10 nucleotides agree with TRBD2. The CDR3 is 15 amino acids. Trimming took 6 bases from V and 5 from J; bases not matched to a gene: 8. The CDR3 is CASRASGGSGDTQYF. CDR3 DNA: TGTGCCAGCAGAGCTAGCGGGGGTAGTGGAGATACGCAGTATTTT.

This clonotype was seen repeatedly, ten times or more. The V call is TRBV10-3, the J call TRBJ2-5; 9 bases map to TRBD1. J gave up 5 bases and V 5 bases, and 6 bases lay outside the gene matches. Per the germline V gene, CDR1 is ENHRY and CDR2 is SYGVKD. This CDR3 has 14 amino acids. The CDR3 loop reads CAISPGQGPETQYF. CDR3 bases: TGTGCCATCAGTCCGGGACAGGGTCCTGAGACCCAGTACTTC.